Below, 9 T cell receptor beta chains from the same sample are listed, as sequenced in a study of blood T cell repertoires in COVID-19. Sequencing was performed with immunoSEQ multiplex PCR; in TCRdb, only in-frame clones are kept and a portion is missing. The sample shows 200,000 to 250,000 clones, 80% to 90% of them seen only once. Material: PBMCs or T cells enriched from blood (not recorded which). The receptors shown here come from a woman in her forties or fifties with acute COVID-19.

This chain's CDR3 is CATSRGDRYYGYTF. The CDR3 nucleotides read TGTGCCACCAGCAGAGGAGACAGGTACTATGGCTACACCTTC. This sequence joins TRBV15 and TRBJ1-2, with D perhaps TRBD1 (6 bases). Trimming took 1 base from V and 3 from J, leaving 9 bases between them. CDR1 and CDR2 from the germline V gene are LNHNV and YYDKDF (reference sequence). CDR3 size: 14 residues.

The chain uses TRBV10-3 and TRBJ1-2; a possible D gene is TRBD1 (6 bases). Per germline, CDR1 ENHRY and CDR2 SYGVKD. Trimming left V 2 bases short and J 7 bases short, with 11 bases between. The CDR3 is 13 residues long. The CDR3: CAISEAGGLGYTF. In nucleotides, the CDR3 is TGTGCCATCAGTGAGGCCGGGGGGCTTGGCTACACCTTC.

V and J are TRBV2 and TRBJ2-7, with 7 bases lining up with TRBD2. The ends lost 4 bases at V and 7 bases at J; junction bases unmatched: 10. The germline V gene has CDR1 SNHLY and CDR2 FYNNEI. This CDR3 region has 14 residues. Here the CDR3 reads CASSGASGVGEQYF. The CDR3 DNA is TGTGCCAGCAGTGGGGCTAGCGGTGTGGGTGAGCAGTACTTC.

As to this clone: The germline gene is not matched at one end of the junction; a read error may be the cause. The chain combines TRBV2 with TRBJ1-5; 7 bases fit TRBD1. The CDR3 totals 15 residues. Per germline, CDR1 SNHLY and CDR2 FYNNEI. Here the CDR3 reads CASSEGGQPNQPQHF. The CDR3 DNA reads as TGTGCCAGCAGCGAAGGGGGCCAGCCCAATCAGCCCCAGCATTTT.

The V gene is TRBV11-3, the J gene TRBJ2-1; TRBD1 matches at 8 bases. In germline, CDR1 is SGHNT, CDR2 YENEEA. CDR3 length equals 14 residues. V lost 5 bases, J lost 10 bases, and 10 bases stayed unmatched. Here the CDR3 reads CASSPGQGIREQFF. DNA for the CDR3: TGTGCCAGCAGCCCCGGACAGGGTATAAGGGAGCAGTTCTTC.

DNA for the CDR3: TGTGCCAGCAGCACGACAGGGCCTAGCACAGATACGCAGTATTTT. Translation: CASSTTGPSTDTQYF. The chain couples TRBV5-4 to TRBJ2-3; 7 bases are shared with TRBD1. Trimming took 4 bases from V and 0 from J; bases not matched to a gene: 5. The germline V gene has CDR1 SGHNT and CDR2 YYREEE (reference sequence). The length of the CDR3 is 15 residues.

DNA for the CDR3: TGTGCCAGCAGCTTCTCTCCAACCACCGGGTACGAGCAGTACTTC. This encodes CASSFSPTTGYEQYF. The genes are TRBV5-5 and TRBJ2-7; D uncertain. The CDR3 sequence is 15 residues long. CDR1 and CDR2 from the germline V gene are SGHKS and YYEKEE (reference sequence). The V gene lost 2 bases and the J gene lost 4 bases, with 16 bases spanning the gap.

The CDR3 nucleotides are TGCGCCAGCAGCTCACCAAAGGGCCAACTAGTGGCACCTAACAATGAGCAGTTCTTC. Its protein product is CASSSPKGQLVAPNNEQFF. The chain employs TRBV5-1 and TRBJ2-1; D is possibly TRBD2 (5 bases). Trimming shortened V by 3 bases and J by 5 bases, and 27 bases separated the two germline ends. The CDR3 is 19 amino acids. Per germline, CDR1 SGHRS and CDR2 YFSETQ.

CDR3 DNA sequence: TGTGCCAGTCTCCCCCGGGAGGGAAGCAATCAGCCCCAGCATTTT. This sequence encodes CASLPREGSNQPQHF. V and J are TRBV19 and TRBJ1-5; D is uncertain. Trimming cost V 8 bases and J 1 base, with 15 bases left between them. This CDR3 region has 15 residues. Germline lookup yields CDR1 LNHDA and CDR2 SQIVND (reference sequence).